This T cell receptor (beta chain) emerged from a study of regulatory T cells in long-lasting Graves disease. Study-level background: Graves' disease counted as persistent after over 5 years of antithyroid drugs with positive TSH receptor antibodies. Study conclusions and caveats: Favored gene segments in persistent disease were TRBV28, TRBJ1-2 and TRBJ2-5.

There are 15 residues in the CDR3. Germline CDR1 and CDR2: SEHNR and FQNEAQ (reference sequence). Trimming at V came to 5 bases and at J to 3 bases, leaving 3 bases not matched to a gene. A word on this clonotype: Its specificity is unknown. A read error may explain this, as a much larger clone is one base away.

The authors built TCR beta libraries using iRepertoire HTBI primers and Arm-PCR of CDR3 regions. TCRdb analysed the multiplex PCR reads with MiXCR anew, one entry per CDR3 protein. The sample gives about 470,000 distinct CDR3 sequences, 20% to 25% of which show up once; 7% to 9% is in the top ten. The time point: persistent/refractory GD, antithyroid drugs over 5 years with positive TRAb. Construction of the TCR library relied on RNA isolated from PBMCs. The receptor comes from a female donor with Graves disease. The specimen comprised peripheral blood mononuclear cells (PBMCs), sampled when the disease was refractory, from a patient treated with antithyroid drugs. The chain has TRBV7-9 and TRBJ1-4; the match to TRBD1 covers 10 bases. CDR3 coding DNA: TGTGCCAGCAGCGGCGGACAGGGGGCTAATGAAAAACTGTTTTTT. Translated: CASSGGQGANEKLFF.